Listed here are 29 T cell receptor beta chains from one sample, sequenced in a study of shared clonotypes between healthy human individuals. Produced via immunoSEQ multiplex PCR; TCRdb's table is partial and in-frame only. The data hold some 1,100,000 clones, with approximately 78% observed a single time. Sequenced sample: memory CD4+ T cells from PBMCs. Documented subset: CD45RA-negative fraction. These receptors originate from a man in his late teens or twenties in good health. Some clones in this sample may be carry-over from other donors' samples.

Details on this clone: The sample contains more than one DNA sequence encoding this CDR3. V and J are TRBV5-1 and TRBJ2-7, with D possibly TRBD2 on 6 matching bases. Germline CDR1 and CDR2: SGHRS and YFSETQ. Trimming took 0 bases from V and 0 from J, leaving 10 bases between them. The CDR3 has 15 residues. CDR3 sequence (DNA): TGCGCCAGCAGCTTGGGTGCGGGAAGCTCCTACGAGCAGTACTTC. Protein sequence: CASSLGAGSSYEQYF.

The chain uses TRBV7-3 and TRBJ2-7, with D possibly matching TRBD1 (6 bases). The CDR3 contains 15 residues. Germline CDR1 is SGHTA and CDR2 is FQGTGA. V was cut by 5 bases and J by 3 bases, with 17 bases left in between. The CDR3 DNA reads TGTGCCAGCAGCGCTGGGACACCAAGGGACTACGAGCAGTACTTC. Its protein is CASSAGTPRDYEQYF.

V and J are TRBV6-1 and TRBJ2-3; 11 bases are shared with TRBD1. Germline V gene lookup returns CDR1 MNHNS and CDR2 SASEGT. The length of the CDR3 is 15 residues. J lost 6 bases, V lost 7 bases, and 9 bases had no gene match. The CDR3 here is CASTEPGQGGDTQYF. DNA for the CDR3: TGTGCCAGCACAGAACCGGGACAGGGGGGTGATACGCAGTATTTT.

This clone was seen repeatedly, ten times or more. Other DNA sequences within the sample encode an identical CDR3. The J gene is TRBJ2-7, the V gene TRBV20-1; D call uncertain. The CDR3 length is 10 residues. Germline loops: CDR1 DFQATT, CDR2 SNEGSKA (reference sequence). Trimming removed 6 bases at V and 4 bases at J, with 7 bases between. The DNA of the CDR3 is TGCAGTGCCTTAGGGTACGAGCAGTACTTC. Protein sequence: CSALGYEQYF.

This rearrangement joins TRBV23-1 to TRBJ2-5; D remains unclear. TRBV23-1 is sorted into the ORF group, with uncertain function. This CDR3 is built from 9 residues. V lost 11 bases, J lost 5 bases, and 6 bases lay in between. In DNA, the CDR3 is TGCGCCCTGCTGGAGACCCAGTACTTC. Protein product: CALLETQYF.

This rearrangement joins TRBV5-6 to TRBJ2-7; the D gene is possibly TRBD1 (6 bases). The CDR3 spans 17 residues. Trimming shortened V by 4 bases and J by 2 bases, and 22 bases separated the two germline ends. Germline CDR1 reads SGHDT; CDR2 reads YYEEEE. The CDR3 DNA reads as TGTGCCAGCAGCATTACAGTACAGGGTTTTGGGACCTACGAGCAGTACTTC. It yields the protein CASSITVQGFGTYEQYF.

The rearrangement uses TRBV5-1 and TRBJ2-1; 7 bases line up with TRBD2. The CDR3 extends over 14 amino acids. V trimming: 4 bases; J trimming: 6 bases; junction bases outside the gene matches: 7. Per the germline V gene, CDR1 is SGHRS and CDR2 is YFSETQ. The CDR3 DNA sequence: TGCGCCAGCAGCACGACTAGCCTGGTCAATGAGCAGTTCTTC. Protein: CASSTTSLVNEQFF.

With regard to this clone: Other nucleotide sequences from this sample produce the same CDR3. The J gene is TRBJ2-7, the V gene TRBV7-2; 9 positions match TRBD2. With V trimmed by 5 bases and J by 1 base, 3 bases remained unmatched. This CDR3 comprises 14 residues. Germline V gene data show CDR1 as SGHTA and CDR2 as FQGNSA. Here the CDR3 reads CASSLGLASYEQYF. CDR3 DNA: TGTGCCAGCAGCCTAGGACTAGCGTCCTACGAGCAGTACTTC. Full variable domain (rest looked up from reference TRBV7-2 and TRBJ2-7): GAGVSQSPSNKVTEKGKDVELRCDPISGHTALYWYRQSLGQGLEFLIYFQGNSAPDKSGLPSDRFSAERTGGSVSTLTIQRTQQEDSAVYLCASSLGLASYEQYFGPGTRLTVT.

This clone was counted between two and nine times. The chain recombines TRBV27 with TRBJ1-2; D is uncertain. V was cut by 0 bases and J by 2 bases, with 13 bases left in between. Germline values: CDR1 MNHEY, CDR2 SMNVEV (reference sequence). The CDR3 spans 16 residues. The CDR3 DNA reads TGTGCCAGCAGTTTATCGATAAGAGGGCAGAACTATGGCTACACCTTC. Residues: CASSLSIRGQNYGYTF.

The rearrangement joins TRBV29-1 to TRBJ2-5, with D tentatively TRBD1 (6 bases). Germline CDR1 SQVTM, CDR2 ANQGSEA. V dropped 6 bases and J dropped 2 bases, with 13 bases sitting between them. The CDR3 is 13 residues long. Here the CDR3 DNA reads TGCAGCGTGGTAGCAGGGGCGCAAGAGACCCAGTACTTC. As protein: CSVVAGAQETQYF.

The chain links TRBV19 to TRBJ2-2; D ambiguous. CDR1 is LNHDA, CDR2 SQIVND, per germline (reference sequence). Trimming shortened V by 0 bases and J by 4 bases, and 6 bases separated the two germline ends. The CDR3 covers 14 residues. CDR3 DNA: TGTGCCAGTAGTATAGAAAAGGTCACCGGGGAGCTGTTTTTT. Translating gives CASSIEKVTGELFF.

V usage is TRBV15 and J usage is TRBJ1-5; no clear D. The CDR3 runs 15 residues. CDR1 and CDR2 (germline): LNHNV, YYDKDF (reference sequence). V was shortened by 9 bases and J by 0 bases, with 15 bases between the two germline ends. CDR3 protein: CATRVGFDSNQPQHF. The CDR3 region has the DNA TGTGCCACAAGGGTTGGCTTCGATAGCAATCAGCCCCAGCATTTT.

The CDR3 region is CASSLKGPTNEKLFF. The DNA of the CDR3 is TGTGCCAGCAGCCTTAAAGGGCCAACTAATGAAAAACTGTTTTTT. This chain connects TRBV7-2 to TRBJ1-4, with D unresolved. CDR1 is SGHTA and CDR2 is FQGNSA in the germline V gene. V was shortened by 5 bases and J by 0 bases, with 10 bases between the two germline ends. This CDR3 has 15 amino acids. The full variable domain, in which reference TRBV7-2 and TRBJ1-4 provide the parts outside the CDR3, is GAGVSQSPSNKVTEKGKDVELRCDPISGHTALYWYRQSLGQGLEFLIYFQGNSAPDKSGLPSDRFSAERTGGSVSTLTIQRTQQEDSAVYLCASSLKGPTNEKLFFGSGTQLSVL.

V is TRBV5-1 and J is TRBJ1-1, with D possibly matching TRBD1 (6 bases). The CDR3 has 14 amino acids. V was pared by 4 bases and J by 1 base, with 11 bases between. Germline lookup yields CDR1 SGHRS and CDR2 YFSETQ. CDR3 region: CASSQTGQNTEAFF. As DNA, the CDR3 is TGCGCCAGCAGCCAGACAGGCCAGAACACTGAAGCTTTCTTT.

The genes are TRBV7-2 and TRBJ2-2; 12 bases are shared with TRBD2. The trim removed 10 bases at V and 10 bases at J, leaving 10 bases unmatched. The CDR3 covers 14 residues. Per germline, CDR1 SGHTA and CDR2 FQGNSA. The CDR3 reads CATTPTSGRLELFF. CDR3 nucleotides: TGTGCCACTACACCGACTAGCGGGAGACTGGAGCTGTTTTTT.

V usage is TRBV5-1 and J usage is TRBJ2-5, with TRBD1 identical over 7 bases. CDR1 and CDR2 (germline): SGHRS, YFSETQ. This CDR3 is 15 amino acids long. The trim removed 3 bases at V and 4 bases at J, leaving 9 bases unmatched. This CDR3 reads CASSSIPQGVETQYF. The CDR3 nucleotides are TGCGCCAGCAGCTCTATACCTCAGGGGGTAGAGACCCAGTACTTC.

This clone was seen more than once but under ten times. The gene calls are TRBV14 and TRBJ2-1; D is undetermined. V lost 0 bases to trimming and J lost 4 bases, with 10 bases between them. This CDR3 spans 15 amino acids. Germline lookup yields CDR1 SGHDN and CDR2 FVKESK. The CDR3 sequence is CASSQDLLEYNEQFF. The CDR3 DNA is TGTGCCAGCAGCCAAGATTTATTAGAATACAATGAGCAGTTCTTC.

The rearrangement joins TRBV27 to TRBJ2-1; 8 bases are shared with TRBD2. Germline V gives CDR1 MNHEY, CDR2 SMNVEV (reference sequence). Trimming took 2 bases from V and 7 from J; bases not matched to a gene: 7. This CDR3 has 15 residues. The CDR3: CASSLQRTSRNEQFF. The CDR3 DNA follows: TGTGCCAGCAGTTTACAAAGGACTAGCCGGAATGAGCAGTTCTTC.

This clone has just one count. The V and J genes are TRBV27 and TRBJ2-1, with D hard to call. The ends were cut back, 6 bases at V and 6 bases at J, with 18 bases in the middle. This CDR3 spans 15 amino acids. Germline CDR1 is MNHEY and CDR2 is SMNVEV (reference sequence). The CDR3 region has the DNA TGTGCCAGCAGGCGTACGCCGACAAGCCCCAATGAGCAGTTCTTC. Its protein is CASRRTPTSPNEQFF.

The CDR3 loop reads CAWTKVAGGTGELFF. Here the CDR3 DNA reads TGTGCCTGGACTAAGGTAGCGGGAGGCACCGGGGAGCTGTTTTTT. V and J are TRBV30 and TRBJ2-2; 10 bases line up with TRBD2. Germline CDR1 reads GTSNPN; CDR2 reads SVGIG (reference sequence). Trimming at V came to 4 bases and at J to 4 bases, leaving 6 bases not matched to a gene. This CDR3 is 15 amino acids long.

V gene TRBV29-1 combines with J gene TRBJ1-4; D remains unclear. This CDR3 has 13 amino acids. Looked up from germline, CDR1 is SQVTM and CDR2 is ANQGSEA. The V gene lost 6 bases and the J gene lost 0 bases, with 8 bases spanning the gap. The CDR3 loop reads CSVRVSTNEKLFF. In DNA, the CDR3 is TGCAGCGTCCGGGTCTCAACTAATGAAAAACTGTTTTTT.

The chain employs TRBV5-3 and TRBJ2-7; D ambiguous. TRBV5-3 is an ORF, with its function uncertain. V was trimmed by 3 bases and J by 6 bases, leaving 16 bases between them. CDR3 length: 14 residues. CDR3 loop: CARSWADERAEQYF. The DNA of the CDR3 is TGTGCCAGAAGCTGGGCCGATGAGAGAGCCGAGCAGTACTTC.

The chain employs TRBV4-1 and TRBJ2-6; TRBD1 might be the D (5 bases). The V end was cut by 5 bases, the J end by 1 base, with 9 bases between. This CDR3 has 15 amino acids. The germline V gene encodes CDR1 MGHRA and CDR2 YSYEKL. CDR3 amino acids: CASSSQGSGANVLTF. CDR3 nucleotides: TGCGCCAGCAGCTCTCAGGGTTCTGGGGCCAACGTCCTGACTTTC.

The chain recombines TRBV10-3 with TRBJ2-2; D is possibly TRBD1 or TRBD2 (6 bases each). This CDR3 has 15 residues. Germline V CDR1 and CDR2: ENHRY, SYGVKD. V dropped 0 bases and J dropped 6 bases, with 11 bases sitting between them. Here the CDR3 DNA reads TGTGCCATCAGTGAGTCCACGAGGGGGGCCGGGGAGCTGTTTTTT. Its protein is CAISESTRGAGELFF.

This clone has only one observation. The chain couples TRBV6-1 to TRBJ2-2; D is undetermined. Trimming left V 0 bases short and J 7 bases short, with 15 bases between. The CDR3 has 16 residues. CDR1 is MNHNS, CDR2 SASEGT, per germline. CDR3 nucleotides: TGTGCCAGCAGTGAAGCAAATCACCTAGGGCTCGGGGAGCTGTTTTTT. It specifies CASSEANHLGLGELFF.

V and J are TRBV11-2 and TRBJ1-3, with TRBD1 as a possible D gene (5 bases). The CDR3 runs to 13 residues. Germline V gene lookup returns CDR1 SGHAT and CDR2 FQNNGV. V shed 1 base and J shed 4 bases, with 5 bases lying between them. CDR3 in DNA: TGTGCCAGCAGCTTAGCAGGGGGAAACACCATATATTTT. Protein product: CASSLAGGNTIYF.

The CDR3 protein is CASSVGARDQPQHF. The CDR3, as DNA: TGTGCCAGCAGTGTAGGGGCACGAGATCAGCCCCAGCATTTT. The chain couples TRBV2 to TRBJ1-5; D may be TRBD1 (5 bases). Germline V lookup: CDR1 SNHLY, CDR2 FYNNEI. The V and J ends lost 4 bases and 5 bases respectively, with 12 bases between them. The CDR3 spans 14 residues.

The chain recombines TRBV4-1 with TRBJ2-1, with 9 nucleotides matching TRBD2. CDR3 length equals 18 residues. The V and J ends lost 4 bases and 1 base, in that order; junction bases with no gene match: 11. Germline V CDR1 and CDR2: MGHRA, YSYEKL. Here the CDR3 DNA reads TGCGCCAGCAGCCCCCATGGGGCTAGCGGGAAGTCCTACAATGAGCAGTTCTTC. It specifies CASSPHGASGKSYNEQFF.

This clone came up a few times. This rearrangement joins TRBV7-6 to TRBJ2-7; D uncertain. V lost 3 bases to trimming and J lost 2 bases, with 11 bases between them. This CDR3 spans 14 amino acids. Germline loops: CDR1 SGHVS, CDR2 FNYEAQ. The chain's CDR3 is CASSFTTNPYEQYF. Written as DNA, the CDR3 is TGTGCCAGCAGCTTCACTACGAACCCCTACGAGCAGTACTTC.